This T cell receptor (beta chain) appears in the sequencing data of a study of monozygotic twins with inflammatory bowel disease. The CDR3 is 16 residues long. The germline V gene has CDR1 SEHNR and CDR2 FQNEAQ (reference sequence). TCRdb re-called the 5' RACE reads and catalogs CDR3 proteins one per entry, DNA excluded. The sample totals 330,000 or so distinct CDR3 sequences. Blood was drawn once per donor, and each sample measured around 2.6 ml. About this clonotype itself: Its antigen is undetermined.

Overall study findings and caveats: For IBD patients, clonotypes shared with others were fewer than for healthy twins, especially with disease activity. Similarity of repertoires did not differ between concordant and discordant twins, possibly from limited power.

The receptor was isolated from a human donor with ulcerative colitis or Crohn's disease, or a healthy co-twin of an affected twin (not recorded which). Sequencing was done on a sample of blood. The J gene is TRBJ2-1, the V gene TRBV7-9; TCRdb reports TRBD1, a call that lacks DNA to check it against. The CDR3 region is CASSLVRQGKDNEQFF.